This T cell receptor (beta chain) was captured in a study of blood T cells in healthy people across ages. The donors, all healthy, were Caucasians living in Russia, aged about 6 to 100. Every donor gave around 10 milliliters of peripheral blood. The CDR3 loop spans 14 amino acids. V lost 8 bases and J lost 5, with 18 bases in between. Germline values: CDR1 MDHEN, CDR2 SYDVKM. Primed by a sample-barcoded 5' primer and a J-beta primer mix, a second PCR proceeded for roughly 6 to 12 cycles. Any given sample supplied a minimum of 2.5 million CDR3-containing paired-end reads. TCRdb reanalysed the 5' RACE reads using MiXCR and keeps one entry per CDR3 protein. The repertoire consists of some 1.7 million distinct CDR3 sequences, with approximately 30% occurring once and the leading ten covering 7.7%. General study findings and limits: Observed TCR beta diversity per million T cells went down as age went up. This fall followed a roughly linear course with age.

With respect to this clonotype: As yet, its antigen is unknown.

The chain uses TRBV28 and TRBJ2-5, with D unresolved. Sequencing was done on a sample of blood. The receptor was isolated from a woman aged 25-40 years in good health. CDR3 DNA sequence: TGTGCCAGCCTAGAGAACCGGGCGCCGGAGACCCAGTACTTC. Encoded protein: CASLENRAPETQYF.